Each of the 17 T cell receptor beta chains below was sequenced from the same sample in a study of shared clonotypes between healthy human individuals. Assay used: immunoSEQ multiplex PCR; TCRdb lists only in-frame clones, some missing. The sample shows about 2.4 million clones, more than 85% of them seen only once. Sequencing was done on a sample of naive CD4+ T cells from PBMCs. The sample's subset: CD45RA+ positively selected. The source is a man between 18 and 35 years old in good health. Some clones in this sample may be carry-over from other donors' samples.

The chain joins TRBV27 to TRBJ2-7; the D is unclear. From germline, CDR1 is MNHEY and CDR2 SMNVEV (reference sequence). Between the trimmed V and J ends, which lost 2 bases and 3 bases, there was a span of 11 bases. The CDR3 has 14 amino acids. The CDR3 loop is CASSLKVQHYEQYF. The CDR3 region has the DNA TGTGCCAGCAGTTTAAAGGTACAGCACTACGAGCAGTACTTC.

The rearrangement uses TRBV15 and TRBJ2-7, with TRBD2 identical over 10 bases. The CDR3 sequence is 15 residues long. J lost 7 bases, V lost 1 base, and 7 bases had no gene match. CDR1 and CDR2 from the germline V gene are LNHNV and YYDKDF (reference sequence). CDR3 in DNA: TGTGCCACCAGCAGAGCTAGCGGGAGACTAGATGAGCAGTACTTC. Amino acids: CATSRASGRLDEQYF.

The rearrangement joins TRBV14 to TRBJ2-1; 7 positions match TRBD2. This CDR3 has 15 residues. V was clipped by 4 bases and J by 5 bases; unmatched bases: 8. CDR1 is SGHDN, CDR2 FVKESK, per germline. CDR3 sequence reads: CASSPLIAGDNEQFF. The DNA for the CDR3 is TGTGCCAGCAGCCCTCTAATTGCGGGAGACAATGAGCAGTTCTTC.

The chain links TRBV28 to TRBJ1-5, with D unresolved. The V and J ends lost 7 bases and 3 bases respectively, with 13 bases between them. This CDR3 has 14 amino acids. CDR1 MDHEN and CDR2 SYDVKM come from the germline V gene. DNA of the CDR3: TGTGCCAGCATCCTCCAGAGCCACAATCAGCCCCAGCATTTT. Translated: CASILQSHNQPQHF.

The chain employs TRBV6-5 and TRBJ2-5; 9 nucleotides align to TRBD2. Germline-derived CDR1 and CDR2 are MNHEY and SVGAGI. The J segment lost 4 bases and the V segment lost 6 bases, leaving 9 bases of the junction unmatched. CDR3 length: 15 residues. The CDR3 nucleotides are TGTGCCAGCAGAGCTCCGGGACTAGCAGTAGAGACCCAGTACTTC. Translating gives CASRAPGLAVETQYF.

The chain employs TRBV7-7 and TRBJ2-3, with a tentative D call TRBD1 (6 bases). This CDR3 is built from 14 residues. CDR1 is SSHAT, CDR2 FNYEAQ, per germline (reference sequence). V lost 5 bases, J lost 1 base, and 10 bases lay in between. The CDR3 sequence is CASSHAGGTDTQYF. DNA for the CDR3: TGTGCCAGCAGCCACGCAGGGGGCACAGATACGCAGTATTTT.

V usage is TRBV5-4 and J usage is TRBJ1-1; D is possibly TRBD1 (5 bases). Trimming removed 3 bases from V and 2 bases from J, with 14 bases in between. The germline V gene has CDR1 SGHNT and CDR2 YYREEE (reference sequence). The CDR3 runs 15 residues. CDR3 loop: CASSSQTARNTEAFF. The CDR3, as DNA: TGTGCCAGCAGCTCTCAGACAGCAAGAAACACTGAAGCTTTCTTT.

The genes are TRBV18 and TRBJ2-6; D might be TRBD1 (6 bases). The V end lost 2 bases, the J end lost 0 bases, and 11 bases lay between the germline ends. The CDR3 covers 17 residues. Germline CDR1 is KGHSH and CDR2 is LQKENI. CDR3 DNA: TGTGCCAGCTCACCAACGACAGGCATCTCTGGGGCCAACGTCCTGACTTTC. It is translated as CASSPTTGISGANVLTF.

The chain employs TRBV7-2 and TRBJ2-5, with 11 bases aligning to TRBD2. The CDR3 length is 14 residues. V lost 5 bases and J lost 4; bases outside the gene matches: 3. Looked up from germline, CDR1 is SGHTA and CDR2 is FQGNSA. Here the CDR3 DNA reads TGTGCCAGCAGCCAAGGGACTAGCGGAGAGACCCAGTACTTC. Protein: CASSQGTSGETQYF.

The rearrangement joins TRBV28 to TRBJ2-3; no definite D call. The CDR3 totals 16 residues. CDR1 MDHEN and CDR2 SYDVKM come from the germline V gene. V was clipped by 3 bases and J by 0 bases, with 13 bases between them. CDR3 loop: CASSLNWRSSTDTQYF. CDR3 in DNA: TGTGCCAGCAGTTTGAATTGGCGATCGAGCACAGATACGCAGTATTTT.

The gene calls are TRBV5-1 and TRBJ2-3; 8 nucleotides match TRBD1. The ends lost 6 bases at V and 2 bases at J; junction bases unmatched: 8. This CDR3 spans 15 amino acids. In germline, CDR1 is SGHRS, CDR2 YFSETQ. CDR3 bases: TGCGCCAGCAATGGAGGACAGGGATACACAGATACGCAGTATTTT. This encodes CASNGGQGYTDTQYF.

The chain has TRBV11-2 and TRBJ2-7; D gene unclear. V was shortened by 5 bases and J by 0 bases, with 8 bases between the two germline ends. This CDR3 has 13 residues. In germline, CDR1 is SGHAT, CDR2 FQNNGV. CDR3 in DNA: TGTGCCAGCAGCCCGACAAGCTCCTACGAGCAGTACTTC. Residues: CASSPTSSYEQYF. Looking up the rest from reference TRBV11-2 and TRBJ2-7 gives the full variable domain: EAGVAQSPRYKIIEKRQSVAFWCNPISGHATLYWYQQILGQGPKLLIQFQNNGVVDDSQLPKDRFSAERLKGVDSTLKIQPAKLEDSAVYLCASSPTSSYEQYFGPGTRLTVT.

The V call is TRBV5-5, the J call TRBJ2-3; 7 bases fit TRBD1. CDR3 length: 14 residues. Germline lookup yields CDR1 SGHKS and CDR2 YYEKEE (reference sequence). With 2 bases clipped from V and 5 bases from J, the junction kept 5 bases outside the gene matches. CDR3 sequence reads: CASSFQGVGDTQYF. The DNA of the CDR3 is TGTGCCAGCAGCTTCCAGGGGGTAGGAGATACGCAGTATTTT.

The chain combines TRBV7-3 with TRBJ2-1; the D gene is possibly TRBD2 (5 bases). V was cut by 5 bases and J by 2 bases, with 13 bases left in between. Germline V gene lookup returns CDR1 SGHTA and CDR2 FQGTGA. The CDR3 contains 15 residues. The CDR3 spells CASSRRRAAYNEQFF. CDR3 DNA: TGTGCCAGCAGCCGTAGGCGGGCAGCCTACAATGAGCAGTTCTTC.

The chain is built from TRBV18 and TRBJ2-1; TRBD1 aligns across 7 bases. Germline CDR1 KGHSH, CDR2 LQKENI. The CDR3 covers 13 residues. With V trimmed by 4 bases and J by 5 bases, 2 bases remained unmatched. CDR3 DNA: TGTGCCAGCTCACTGGACAGGCACAATGAGCAGTTCTTC. Translating gives CASSLDRHNEQFF.

The rearrangement joins TRBV5-1 to TRBJ1-1, with D uncertain. CDR1 and CDR2 from the germline V gene are SGHRS and YFSETQ. Trimming cost V 0 bases and J 0 bases, with 12 bases left between them. This CDR3 contains 16 residues. The CDR3 is CASSLEWRFMNTEAFF. CDR3 sequence (DNA): TGCGCCAGCAGCTTGGAGTGGCGGTTTATGAACACTGAAGCTTTCTTT.

This clone was recorded only once. This chain uses TRBV15 with TRBJ2-1; D gene unclear. V was clipped by 0 bases and J by 4 bases, with 10 bases between them. The CDR3 is 15 residues long. Germline-derived CDR1 and CDR2 are LNHNV and YYDKDF (reference sequence). The CDR3 loop reads CATSRENRVYNEQFF. The CDR3 DNA follows: TGTGCCACCAGCAGAGAGAATAGAGTTTACAATGAGCAGTTCTTC.